The 27 T cell receptor beta chains given below trace back to one sample, sequenced in a study of shared T cell receptors in the human thymus. Some clones are missing from TCRdb's copy, which holds only in-frame ones; the method was immunoSEQ multiplex PCR. The table shows 540,000 or so clones, with approximately 80% occurring only once. The sample was also reused in another study, on human thymus T cells.

The specimen sequenced was thymocytes. These receptors came from a boy under three years old with a congenital heart defect.

V gene TRBV27 combines with J gene TRBJ2-5, with 8 positions matching TRBD2. CDR1 and CDR2 from the germline V gene are MNHEY and SMNVEV (reference sequence). The CDR3 is made up of 16 amino acids. The V segment lost 5 bases and the J segment 1 base; nucleotides outside the gene matches: 9. CDR3 sequence (DNA): TGTGCCAGCAGTCCTTGGACTAGCCCCATCCAAGAGACCCAGTACTTC. This translates into CASSPWTSPIQETQYF.

The chain uses TRBV6-5 and TRBJ1-2, with 7 bases fitting TRBD1. CDR1 and CDR2 (germline): MNHEY, SVGAGI. V was pared by 6 bases and J by 6 bases, with 7 bases of the junction left unmatched. The CDR3 consists of 13 residues. In DNA, the CDR3 is TGTGCCAGCAGGGCTGGGACAGTTGATGGCTACACCTTC. It codes for CASRAGTVDGYTF.

The gene calls are TRBV29-1 and TRBJ2-2; weak D call: TRBD2 (7 bases). With 4 bases removed from V and 3 bases from J, the gap between germline ends came to 9 bases. CDR3 length: 13 amino acids. Looked up from germline, CDR1 is SQVTM and CDR2 is ANQGSEA. Here the CDR3 DNA reads TGCAGCGTTGCGGGGGGCTACACCGGGGAGCTGTTTTTT. Its translation: CSVAGGYTGELFF.

This clone was recorded only once. The chain carries TRBV7-9 and TRBJ2-3; perhaps TRBD2 as D (6 bases). CDR3 length equals 12 residues. Germline loops: CDR1 SEHNR, CDR2 FQNEAQ (reference sequence). Deletions cut 5 bases from V and 10 bases from J, with 13 bases between. The CDR3 loop is CASSPTPGAQYF. The CDR3 DNA reads as TGTGCCAGCAGCCCGACCCCGGGAGCGCAGTATTTT.

The gene calls are TRBV4-1 and TRBJ1-1, with TRBD1 matching 7 bases. The V segment lost 0 bases and the J segment 1 base; nucleotides outside the gene matches: 11. There are 18 residues in the CDR3. Germline-derived CDR1 and CDR2 are MGHRA and YSYEKL. In nucleotides, the CDR3 is TGCGCCAGCAGCCAAGATCGATGGGACAGTTGTACGAACACTGAAGCTTTCTTT. Encoded protein: CASSQDRWDSCTNTEAFF.

The chain recombines TRBV25-1 with TRBJ2-7; D is perhaps TRBD1 (6 bases). The CDR3 length is 12 residues. The germline CDR1 and CDR2 sequences are MGHDK and SYGVNS. Trimming cost V 7 bases and J 3 bases, with 10 bases left between them. CDR3 DNA: TGTGCCAGCATGTCGGACAGCTACGAGCAGTACTTC. Its protein product is CASMSDSYEQYF.

V usage is TRBV4-3 and J usage is TRBJ2-7; 8 nucleotides match TRBD2. The CDR3 covers 18 residues. V gave up 0 bases and J gave up 2 bases; unmatched junction bases: 12. The germline CDR1 and CDR2 sequences are LGHNA and YSLEER. The CDR3 coding sequence is TGCGCCAGCAGCCAAGACGGGACTTCCCGGGGGGGTGCCTACGAGCAGTACTTC. Amino acid sequence: CASSQDGTSRGGAYEQYF.

Only a few counts were recorded for this clone. V and J are TRBV2 and TRBJ2-7; TRBD1 is a possible D gene (6 bases). This CDR3 has 12 amino acids. With 6 bases removed from V and 5 bases from J, the gap between germline ends came to 11 bases. CDR1 and CDR2 from the germline V gene are SNHLY and FYNNEI. Written as DNA, the CDR3 is TGTGCCAGCAGGTCACCAGGGGACGAGCAGTACTTC. Translating it yields CASRSPGDEQYF.

This clone showed up just once. The chain combines TRBV11-2 with TRBJ2-7; a weak D match, TRBD1 (6 bases). Between the trimmed V and J ends, which lost 5 bases and 3 bases, there was a span of 17 bases. Germline loops: CDR1 SGHAT, CDR2 FQNNGV. The CDR3 consists of 15 residues. The chain's CDR3 is CASSPVTGKDYEQYF. The CDR3 bases are TGTGCCAGCAGCCCCGTGACAGGAAAGGACTACGAGCAGTACTTC.

V usage is TRBV15 and J usage is TRBJ2-3; 11 bases are shared with TRBD2. Trimming cost V 1 base and J 2 bases; bases outside gene matches: 2. The germline CDR1 and CDR2 sequences are LNHNV and YYDKDF (reference sequence). The CDR3 runs 16 residues. The CDR3 DNA reads as TGTGCCACCAGCAGAGTACTAGCGGGGGCCACAGATACGCAGTATTTT. Its translation: CATSRVLAGATDTQYF.

The chain couples TRBV30 to TRBJ2-1, with a tentative D call TRBD2 (6 bases). Trimming stripped 3 bases from V and 0 bases from J, with 15 bases between. CDR1 is GTSNPN and CDR2 is SVGIG in the germline V gene (reference sequence). The CDR3 is made up of 16 amino acids. This CDR3 is CAWRRASVSSYNEQFF. The CDR3 region has the DNA TGTGCCTGGAGAAGGGCTAGCGTAAGCTCCTACAATGAGCAGTTCTTC.

V usage is TRBV27 and J usage is TRBJ2-7; D ambiguous. Germline values: CDR1 MNHEY, CDR2 SMNVEV (reference sequence). The CDR3 has 15 residues. The V end lost 5 bases, the J end lost 2 bases, and 16 bases lay between the germline ends. The CDR3 region is CASSPKTATPYEQYF. CDR3 coding DNA: TGTGCCAGCAGTCCGAAAACAGCCACCCCCTACGAGCAGTACTTC.

The chain uses TRBV13 and TRBJ1-2, with 7 positions matching TRBD1. This CDR3 contains 14 residues. Trimming removed 5 bases from V and 4 bases from J; junction bases left unmatched: 7. Germline CDR1 reads PRHDT; CDR2 reads FYEKMQ (reference sequence). The CDR3 DNA follows: TGTGCCAGCAGCGACAGGGTGAAGGGCTATGGCTACACCTTC. It codes for CASSDRVKGYGYTF. Full variable domain (missing parts from reference TRBV13 and TRBJ1-2): AAGVIQSPRHLIKEKRETATLKCYPIPRHDTVYWYQQGPGQDPQFLISFYEKMQSDKGSIPDRFSAQQFSDYHSELNMSSLELGDSALYFCASSDRVKGYGYTFGSGTRLTVV.

The chain couples TRBV7-8 to TRBJ2-3; 7 bases fit TRBD2. Germline V gives CDR1 SGHVS, CDR2 FQNEAQ. The CDR3 spans 17 residues. V lost 5 bases and J lost 4; bases outside the gene matches: 15. CDR3 sequence reads: CASSAGAWREFPDTQYF. The CDR3 DNA follows: TGTGCCAGCAGCGCCGGGGCCTGGCGGGAGTTCCCAGATACGCAGTATTTT.

V gene TRBV2 combines with J gene TRBJ2-7; TRBD1 aligns across 7 bases. In germline, CDR1 is SNHLY, CDR2 FYNNEI. V lost 4 bases to trimming and J lost 2 bases; unmatched junction nucleotides: 8. This CDR3 is built from 15 residues. CDR3 protein: CASSGDSGATYEQYF. The CDR3, as DNA: TGTGCCAGCAGTGGGGACAGCGGAGCTACCTACGAGCAGTACTTC.

The chain employs TRBV5-6 and TRBJ2-7; TRBD2 is a possible D gene (6 bases). The CDR3 is made up of 16 amino acids. Germline-derived CDR1 and CDR2 are SGHDT and YYEEEE. V was clipped by 4 bases and J by 2 bases, with 19 bases between them. CDR3 bases: TGTGCCAGCAGCCGTACGGTGGGAGGACGGACCTACGAGCAGTACTTC. Translation: CASSRTVGGRTYEQYF.

The V call is TRBV25-1, the J call TRBJ2-3; 11 nucleotides line up with TRBD2. CDR1 is MGHDK, CDR2 SYGVNS, per germline. V lost 8 bases and J lost 0; bases outside the gene matches: 7. The CDR3 contains 16 residues. The CDR3 loop reads CASSEGTSGSTDTQYF. The CDR3 bases are TGTGCCAGCTCCGAGGGGACTAGCGGTAGCACAGATACGCAGTATTTT. Full variable domain (outside the CDR3, taken from reference TRBV25-1 and TRBJ2-3): EADIYQTPRYLVIGTGKKITLECSQTMGHDKMYWYQQDPGMELHLIHYSYGVNSTEKGDLSSESTVSRIRTEHFPLTLESARPSHTSQYLCASSEGTSGSTDTQYFGPGTRLTVL.

The chain carries TRBV4-2 and TRBJ2-1; 10 positions match TRBD2. V lost 1 base, J lost 8 bases, and 11 bases stayed unmatched. CDR3 size: 17 residues. Germline assignment: CDR1 LGHNA and CDR2 YNFKEQ. The CDR3 region has the DNA TGTGCCAGCAGCCAAGGTGATAGCGGGAGGTTGCAAGATGAGCAGTTCTTC. Translation: CASSQGDSGRLQDEQFF.

This clone was recorded a few times. The gene calls are TRBV4-3 and TRBJ2-1, with D hard to call. This CDR3 is 17 amino acids long. From germline, CDR1 is LGHNA and CDR2 YSLEER. Trimming stripped 4 bases from V and 1 base from J, with 17 bases between. CDR3 protein: CASSLRSAVLSYNEQFF. CDR3 nucleotides: TGCGCCAGCAGCCTTCGATCGGCGGTCCTTTCCTACAATGAGCAGTTCTTC.

V usage is TRBV7-6 and J usage is TRBJ2-7, with 8 positions matching TRBD2. V shed 3 bases and J 0 bases; nucleotides not matched to a gene: 7. This CDR3 region has 16 residues. Per germline, CDR1 SGHVS and CDR2 FNYEAQ. The CDR3 sequence: CASSLASGPSSYEQYF. CDR3 nucleotide sequence: TGTGCCAGCAGCTTGGCTAGCGGGCCTAGCTCCTACGAGCAGTACTTC.

This clone has only a few counts. The CDR3 spells CAISVGRASTDTQYF. The CDR3 bases are TGTGCCATCAGTGTTGGGCGGGCTAGCACAGATACGCAGTATTTT. The gene calls are TRBV10-3 and TRBJ2-3, with a tentative D call TRBD2 (5 bases). There are 15 residues in the CDR3. Trimming removed 4 bases from V and 0 bases from J, with 11 bases in between. Germline V CDR1 and CDR2: ENHRY, SYGVKD.

This clone was seen a single time. The chain couples TRBV7-2 to TRBJ1-5; TRBD1 might be the D (5 bases). The V end lost 2 bases, the J end lost 4 bases, and 15 bases lay between the germline ends. From germline, CDR1 is SGHTA and CDR2 FQGNSA. The CDR3 sequence is 16 residues long. Here the CDR3 DNA reads TGTGCCAGCAGCTTATTCAGGGCAGGACCGAATCAGCCCCAGCATTTT. Translating gives CASSLFRAGPNQPQHF.

The chain couples TRBV4-1 to TRBJ2-7; tentatively, D is TRBD2 (7 bases). From germline, CDR1 is MGHRA and CDR2 YSYEKL. The CDR3 has 15 amino acids. V lost 5 bases, J lost 1 base, and 15 bases lay in between. The CDR3 coding sequence is TGCGCCAGCAGCGAGCGGGACACCCAATCCTACGAGCAGTACTTC. It translates to CASSERDTQSYEQYF.

This clone has a handful of counts. The chain combines TRBV2 with TRBJ2-1; TRBD1 agrees at 8 bases. The V and J ends lost 3 bases and 6 bases, in that order; junction bases with no gene match: 4. The CDR3 length is 14 residues. Looked up from germline, CDR1 is SNHLY and CDR2 is FYNNEI. CDR3 protein: CASSEDDRGNEQFF. As DNA, the CDR3 is TGTGCCAGCAGTGAGGACGACAGGGGCAATGAGCAGTTCTTC.

The chain couples TRBV9 to TRBJ2-1, with TRBD2 as a possible D gene (7 bases). Trimming removed 0 bases from V and 6 bases from J, with 19 bases in between. This CDR3 is 17 amino acids long. Per germline, CDR1 SGDLS and CDR2 YYNGEE. Here the CDR3 DNA reads TGTGCCAGCAGCGTAGGCGCCACTAGTCGGGGGGCCAATGAGCAGTTCTTC. It codes for CASSVGATSRGANEQFF.

This chain uses TRBV27 with TRBJ1-2; 10 positions agree with TRBD1. This CDR3 has 13 amino acids. The trim removed 5 bases at V and 10 bases at J, leaving 7 bases unmatched. CDR1 and CDR2 from the germline V gene are MNHEY and SMNVEV (reference sequence). For the CDR3, the DNA is TGTGCCAGCAGTCCCGGGACAGGGGTCCCCTACACCTTC. Protein: CASSPGTGVPYTF.

This clone was detected only once. The V gene is TRBV27, the J gene TRBJ2-7; 11 nucleotides agree with TRBD2. CDR1 is MNHEY and CDR2 is SMNVEV in the germline V gene (reference sequence). Losses at the gene ends were 5 bases for V and 2 bases for J; bases not matched to a gene: 8. The CDR3 has 16 amino acids. The CDR3 DNA reads as TGTGCCAGCAGTCCGCTGGGACTAGCGGTCCCCTACGAGCAGTACTTC. Amino acids: CASSPLGLAVPYEQYF.